The 15 T cell receptor beta chains below were found in one sample sequenced in a study of shared clonotypes between healthy human individuals. Naive CD8 cells, CD45RO-negative and positively selected for CCR7, excluded terminally differentiated effector memory CD45RA+ cells. TCRdb's copy holds only in-frame clones and misses some; the assay was immunoSEQ multiplex PCR. The profile shows more than 600,000 clones, about 91% of them singletons. The sequencing input was naive CD8+ T cells sorted from blood. These receptors all come from a man aged 30 to 45 in good health.

The chain has TRBV4-1 and TRBJ2-3; 10 bases are shared with TRBD2. Germline V gene data show CDR1 as MGHRA and CDR2 as YSYEKL. V lost 0 bases and J lost 4; bases outside the gene matches: 10. This CDR3 spans 18 amino acids. In DNA form, the CDR3 reads TGCGCCAGCAGCCAAGATGGAGGAGCGGGAGGGACCTCAGATACGCAGTATTTT. It translates to CASSQDGGAGGTSDTQYF.

V gene TRBV4-3 combines with J gene TRBJ2-1; no reliable D call. Trimming left V 0 bases short and J 6 bases short, with 9 bases between. Germline V gives CDR1 LGHNA, CDR2 YSLEER. This CDR3 comprises 14 residues. The CDR3 protein is CASSQDVSVNEQFF. The CDR3 DNA sequence: TGCGCCAGCAGCCAAGATGTGAGCGTCAATGAGCAGTTCTTC.

The chain is built from TRBV7-9 and TRBJ2-1; 7 nucleotides line up with TRBD2. The CDR3 totals 17 residues. The germline V gene encodes CDR1 SEHNR and CDR2 FQNEAQ (reference sequence). Trimming took 3 bases from V and 9 from J; bases not matched to a gene: 17. The CDR3, as DNA: TGTGCCAGCAGCTTTGATGCGAACCGGGCGGGGAGGGGTGAGCAGTTCTTC. Protein: CASSFDANRAGRGEQFF.

The V gene is TRBV7-9, the J gene TRBJ2-3, with D hard to call. The CDR3 extends over 15 amino acids. V shed 5 bases and J shed 2 bases, with 14 bases lying between them. The V gene's germline CDR1 is SEHNR and CDR2 FQNEAQ (reference sequence). The CDR3 reads CASSRSRSSTDTQYF. The CDR3 DNA reads TGTGCCAGCAGCCGCAGCAGATCCTCCACAGATACGCAGTATTTT.

This clone appeared once. J is TRBJ2-7 and V is TRBV19; 7 nucleotides align to TRBD2. Germline CDR1 is LNHDA and CDR2 is SQIVND (reference sequence). V was clipped by 3 bases and J by 2 bases; unmatched bases: 13. The CDR3 is made up of 17 amino acids. CDR3 residues: CASSILPSGVVTYEQYF. In DNA form, the CDR3 reads TGTGCCAGTAGTATTCTGCCTAGCGGAGTGGTTACCTACGAGCAGTACTTC.

This sequence joins TRBV27 and TRBJ2-5; possibly TRBD2 for D (5 bases). Per germline, CDR1 MNHEY and CDR2 SMNVEV (reference sequence). With 2 bases removed from V and 1 base from J, the gap between germline ends came to 14 bases. This CDR3 is built from 16 residues. The CDR3 coding sequence is TGTGCCAGCAGTTTACGGCGAGGGCCGGGCCAAGAGACCCAGTACTTC. Residues: CASSLRRGPGQETQYF.

The J gene is TRBJ2-7, the V gene TRBV25-1, with a weak D call TRBD1 (5 bases). Germline lookup yields CDR1 MGHDK and CDR2 SYGVNS. With 4 bases removed from V and 2 bases from J, the gap between germline ends came to 12 bases. This CDR3 has 14 residues. The DNA for the CDR3 is TGTGCCAGCAGTGGATTGGGCAGGGCCTACGAGCAGTACTTC. Translation: CASSGLGRAYEQYF.

The chain uses TRBV7-3 and TRBJ2-7, with D possibly matching TRBD1 (6 bases). The V end lost 5 bases, the J end lost 3 bases, and 11 bases lay between the germline ends. CDR1 SGHTA and CDR2 FQGTGA come from the germline V gene. This CDR3 has 13 residues. In DNA form, the CDR3 reads TGTGCCAGCAGCCAGGGACACCTCTACGAGCAGTACTTC. It yields the protein CASSQGHLYEQYF.

This chain links TRBV27 with TRBJ1-3, with unresolved D. This CDR3 region has 14 residues. Germline V CDR1 and CDR2: MNHEY, SMNVEV (reference sequence). V was shortened by 0 bases and J by 3 bases, with 6 bases between the two germline ends. The CDR3 spells CASSLSKHGNTIYF. The CDR3 coding sequence is TGTGCCAGCAGTTTATCGAAACATGGAAACACCATATATTTT.

The CDR3 nucleotides are TGTGCCAGCAGCTTAGGGGGCCCCATTTACGAGCAGTACTTC. As protein: CASSLGGPIYEQYF. V gene TRBV7-9 combines with J gene TRBJ2-7, with TRBD1 as a possible D gene (5 bases). The CDR3 extends over 14 amino acids. V was cut by 1 base and J by 4 bases, with 11 bases left in between. The germline V gene encodes CDR1 SEHNR and CDR2 FQNEAQ (reference sequence).

This clone is a singleton in its sample. In DNA form, the CDR3 reads TGTGCCAGCAGCGACTGGACTAGCGGGACAGATGAGCAGTTCTTC. Protein sequence: CASSDWTSGTDEQFF. V and J are TRBV7-3 and TRBJ2-1; TRBD2 matches 12 bases. Germline CDR1 SGHTA, CDR2 FQGTGA. This CDR3 contains 15 residues. The V and J ends lost 5 bases and 8 bases, in that order; junction bases with no gene match: 7.

CDR3 in DNA: TGTGCCAGCAGTATTATAGCGGGAGGTTACAATGAGCAGTTCTTC. This gives the protein CASSIIAGGYNEQFF. This rearrangement joins TRBV27 to TRBJ2-1; TRBD2 matches at 10 bases. CDR3 length: 15 amino acids. Germline V gene sequence: CDR1 MNHEY, CDR2 SMNVEV (reference sequence). J was trimmed by 4 bases and V by 5 bases; bases with no gene match: 5.

V is TRBV7-9 and J is TRBJ2-1; TRBD2 matches 8 bases. This CDR3 spans 15 amino acids. Germline V gives CDR1 SEHNR, CDR2 FQNEAQ (reference sequence). V lost 2 bases to trimming and J lost 5 bases; unmatched junction nucleotides: 5. CDR3 protein: CASSLWGLGDNEQFF. DNA for the CDR3: TGTGCCAGCAGCTTATGGGGACTAGGCGACAATGAGCAGTTCTTC.

This clone was counted a single time. The rearrangement joins TRBV28 to TRBJ2-5, with D perhaps assigned TRBD1 or TRBD2 (5 bases each). The V end was cut by 7 bases, the J end by 5 bases, with 8 bases between. Germline V gives CDR1 MDHEN, CDR2 SYDVKM. The CDR3 has 11 residues. CDR3 DNA: TGTGCCAGCACATGGGGGGAGACCCAGTACTTC. Translating it yields CASTWGETQYF.

The chain couples TRBV18 to TRBJ2-2, with D tentatively TRBD1 or TRBD2 (6 bases each). Trimming took 3 bases from V and 5 from J, leaving 22 bases between them. CDR3 length: 18 residues. Germline CDR1 KGHSH, CDR2 LQKENI. CDR3 bases: TGTGCCAGCTCACCCCCGGGCGGGACAAACGCGAGGACCGGGGAGCTGTTTTTT. Translated: CASSPPGGTNARTGELFF.